This T cell receptor (beta chain) was identified in a study of CD8 T cells in Susac syndrome. RNA, at roughly 0.45 to 1 ug, was reverse transcribed with random hexamers. From the immunoSEQ multiplex PCR reads, TCRdb called clonotypes with MiXCR, one entry per CDR3 protein. The sample includes 150,000 to 200,000 distinct CDR3 sequences, about 94% of them seen just once. The receptor was derived from a human donor in good health. The specimen was CD4+ T cells from PBMCs.

The DNA of the CDR3 is TGTGCCAGCTCACCGCGAGGCCTTTACGAGCAGTACTTC. Translating gives CASSPRGLYEQYF. V and J are TRBV18 and TRBJ2-7; D not resolved. Trimming removed 3 bases at V and 4 bases at J, with 10 bases between. From germline, CDR1 is KGHSH and CDR2 LQKENI. This CDR3 is built from 13 residues. Together with reference TRBV18 and TRBJ2-7, the CDR3 gives the full variable domain: NAGVMQNPRHLVRRRGQEARLRCSPMKGHSHVYWYRQLPEEGLKFMVYLQKENIIDESGMPKERFSAEFPKEGPSILRIQQVVRGDSAAYFCASSPRGLYEQYFGPGTRLTVT.